This is a list of T cell receptor beta chains from one sample in a study of STAT5B mutations in CD4+ large granular lymphocyte leukemia. TCRdb keeps only in-frame clones here, not all; method: immunoSEQ multiplex PCR. The sample consists of under 35,000 clones, about 89% of them appearing once. Sequencing was done on a sample of CD4+ T cells from blood buffy coats. The origin of the receptors is a human donor in good health. Each CDR3 is given with its conserved first and last residue. D genes are given only for firm matches. Clone size appears in some rows only: once, few, many, or a class for an expanded clone.

J: TRBJ2-3; V: TRBV13; size: NA; D: NA; DNA: TGTGCCAGCAGTGTCGGGGCGGGGGCAGCTCTATCAGATACGCAGTATTTT; CDR3: CASSVGAGAALSDTQYF
J: TRBJ2-7; V: TRBV15; size: NA; D: TRBD2; DNA: TGTGCCACCAGCAGAGATCGGGCTAGCGGGAGGTACGAGCAGTACTTC; CDR3: CATSRDRASGRYEQYF
J: TRBJ2-5; V: TRBV14; size: NA; D: NA; DNA: TGTGCCAGCAGCCAAATCCAAGAGACCCAGTACTTC; CDR3: CASSQIQETQYF
J: TRBJ1-5; V: TRBV28; size: NA; D: NA; DNA: TGTGCCAGCAGTACGTCCCTTCTCTGGAAGAATCAGCCCCAGCATTTT; CDR3: CASSTSLLWKNQPQHF
J: TRBJ1-2; V: TRBV12-5; size: NA; D: NA; DNA: TGTGCTAGTGGTTTATTGGCGGGACCTATCTATGGCTACACCTTC; CDR3: CASGLLAGPIYGYTF
J: TRBJ2-3; V: TRBV15; size: NA; D: NA; DNA: NA; CDR3: CATSRVGTGSKYF
J: TRBJ2-1; V: TRBV6-6; size: NA; D: NA; DNA: TGTGCCAGCAGCCCGGGACTCATCGCTGAGCAGTTCTTC; CDR3: CASSPGLIAEQFF
J: TRBJ1-6; V: TRBV6-1; size: NA; D: NA; DNA: TGTGCCAGCAACAGGGAGGATTCACCCCTCCACTTT; CDR3: CASNREDSPLHF
J: TRBJ2-3; V: TRBV11-2; size: NA; D: NA; DNA: TGTGCCAGCACCCCGTTGAGCGGGAGACAGGGTACGCAGTATTTT; CDR3: CASTPLSGRQGTQYF
J: TRBJ1-3; V: TRBV10-3; size: NA; D: NA; DNA: TGTGCCATCAGTGAGACAGATTTGCAAAACACCATATATTTT; CDR3: CAISETDLQNTIYF
J: TRBJ2-7; V: TRBV12-5; size: few; D: TRBD1; DNA: TGTGCTAGTGGTTCCCAGTCCCGGGACAGGGCTTCAATTTCTCGTTTTGGTTGCGAGCAGTACTTC; CDR3: CASGSQSRDRASISRFGCEQYF
J: TRBJ1-1; V: TRBV18; size: NA; D: NA; DNA: TGTGCCAGCTCACTTGGGACCTCTGAAGCTTTCTTT; CDR3: CASSLGTSEAFF
J: TRBJ2-5; V: TRBV10-3; size: NA; D: NA; DNA: TGTGCCATCAAGAGGGACGGGTCGCACCAAGAGACCCAGTACTTC; CDR3: CAIKRDGSHQETQYF
J: TRBJ1-4; V: TRBV4-1; size: NA; D: NA; DNA: TGCGCCAGCAGCCAAGAAAGCGGGGGGGCGAATGAAAAACTGTTTTTT; CDR3: CASSQESGGANEKLFF
J: TRBJ2-7; V: TRBV19; size: NA; D: NA; DNA: TGTGCCAGTAAGGGGCGGAACTCCTACGAGCAGTACTTC; CDR3: CASKGRNSYEQYF
J: TRBJ2-7; V: TRBV27; size: NA; D: TRBD1; DNA: TGTGCCAGCGGACAGGGGGCTACCTACGAGCAGTACTTC; CDR3: CASGQGATYEQYF
J: TRBJ1-5; V: TRBV19; size: once; D: TRBD1; DNA: TGTGCCAGTAGTTGGTCGGCCGGGACAGCTGGGCAAGCCCAGCATTTT; CDR3: CASSWSAGTAGQAQHF
J: TRBJ2-1; V: TRBV28; size: NA; D: TRBD2; DNA: TGTGCCAGCAGCCCGGGACTAGCGGGAGTTGGTGAGCAGTTCTTC; CDR3: CASSPGLAGVGEQFF
J: TRBJ1-1; V: TRBV6-1; size: NA; D: NA; DNA: TGTGCCAGCAGTGATCCCCTGGGGGGAACTGAAGCTTTCTTT; CDR3: CASSDPLGGTEAFF
J: TRBJ2-3; V: TRBV28; size: NA; D: NA; DNA: TGTGCCAGCAGCCTCCCACGGGATGCTAGCACAGATACGCAGTATTTT; CDR3: CASSLPRDASTDTQYF
J: TRBJ2-2; V: TRBV7-8; size: once; D: NA; DNA: TGTGCCAGCAGCTTGGGACTCGGTATGAACACCGGGGAGCTGTTTTTT; CDR3: CASSLGLGMNTGELFF
J: TRBJ2-7; V: TRBV2; size: NA; D: TRBD2; DNA: TGTGCCAGCAGCGGGACTAGCGGCTCCTACGAGCAGTACTTC; CDR3: CASSGTSGSYEQYF
J: TRBJ2-3; V: TRBV5-1; size: once; D: NA; DNA: TGCGCCAGCAGCCTCGGGTCCCTAAACACAGATACGCAGTATTTT; CDR3: CASSLGSLNTDTQYF
J: TRBJ1-4; V: TRBV11-2; size: NA; D: NA; DNA: TGTGCCAGCAGCCCCCAGGGCTCGTCAACTAATGAAAAACTGTTTTTT; CDR3: CASSPQGSSTNEKLFF
J: TRBJ1-5; V: TRBV15; size: NA; D: NA; DNA: TGTGCCACCAGCGGGGGGGACGGCAATCAGCCCCAGCATTTT; CDR3: CATSGGDGNQPQHF
J: TRBJ1-1; V: TRBV27; size: NA; D: NA; DNA: TGTGCCAGCAGGCCCCGGGAGAACACTGAAGCTTTCTTT; CDR3: CASRPRENTEAFF
J: TRBJ1-3; V: TRBV28; size: NA; D: NA; DNA: TGTGCCAGCAGTTCGTATGCTTCTGGAAACACCATATATTTT; CDR3: CASSSYASGNTIYF
J: TRBJ2-2; V: TRBV19; size: few; D: NA; DNA: TGTGCCAGTAGCACCACGAACACCGGGGAGCTGTTTTTT; CDR3: CASSTTNTGELFF
J: TRBJ1-1; V: TRBV9; size: NA; D: NA; DNA: TGTGCCAGCAGCGCTGGGCACGGGCCTGTAGCTTTCTTT; CDR3: CASSAGHGPVAFF
J: TRBJ1-1; V: TRBV5-1; size: NA; D: NA; DNA: TGCGCCAGCAGCCCACTGGACAGATGGATGAACACTGAAGCTTTCTTT; CDR3: CASSPLDRWMNTEAFF
J: TRBJ2-3; V: TRBV19; size: NA; D: NA; DNA: TGTGCCAGTAGTAAGGGAGTTAGCGCTACAGATACGCAGTATTTT; CDR3: CASSKGVSATDTQYF
J: TRBJ1-6; V: TRBV11-2; size: few; D: NA; DNA: TGTGCCAGCAGCCCTCTCCCGGGTCGTTCTGGGTCACCCCTCCACTTT; CDR3: CASSPLPGRSGSPLHF
J: TRBJ1-2; V: TRBV7-9; size: few; D: TRBD1; DNA: TGTGCCAGCAGCAGGGGACAGGAGAACTATGGCTACACCTTC; CDR3: CASSRGQENYGYTF
J: TRBJ1-3; V: TRBV5-1; size: once; D: NA; DNA: TGCGCCAGCAGCTTGACAGGGTCGGGAAACACCATATATTTT; CDR3: CASSLTGSGNTIYF
J: TRBJ2-7; V: TRBV7-9; size: NA; D: TRBD2; DNA: TGTGCCAGCAGCCCAGCGGCGGGAGGCGGGACCTACGAGCAGTACTTC; CDR3: CASSPAAGGGTYEQYF
J: TRBJ1-5; V: TRBV15; size: NA; D: TRBD1; DNA: TGTGCCACCAGCAGCCTACAGGGGGCGGGAAACAATCAGCCCCAGCATTTT; CDR3: CATSSLQGAGNNQPQHF
J: TRBJ1-1; V: TRBV28; size: NA; D: TRBD1; DNA: TGTGCCAGCAGGCCGGGGGGGGGACAGGGGGACACTGAAGCTTTCTTT; CDR3: CASRPGGGQGDTEAFF
J: TRBJ2-1; V: TRBV6-5; size: once; D: TRBD2; DNA: TGTGCCAGCAGTTACTGGGGCGGGAGTAGAAATGAGCAGTTCTTC; CDR3: CASSYWGGSRNEQFF
J: TRBJ2-7; V: TRBV7-2; size: NA; D: TRBD2; DNA: TGTGCCAGCAGCTCGGGACTAGCTTCACACGAGCAGTACTTC; CDR3: CASSSGLASHEQYF
J: TRBJ2-1; V: TRBV7-2; size: NA; D: TRBD2; DNA: TGTGCCAGCAGCTTACCCGGGACTAGCGGGTACAATGAGCAGTTCTTC; CDR3: CASSLPGTSGYNEQFF
J: TRBJ1-5; V: TRBV6-1; size: once; D: NA; DNA: TGTGCCAGCAGCCCCAGCCCCGGTGATTTCCAGCCCCAGCATTTT; CDR3: CASSPSPGDFQPQHF
J: TRBJ2-2; V: TRBV4-2; size: NA; D: NA; DNA: TGTGCCAGCAGCCAAGTAGGGGTAACCGGGGAGCTGTTTTTT; CDR3: CASSQVGVTGELFF
J: TRBJ2-7; V: TRBV7-6; size: NA; D: NA; DNA: TGTGCCAGCAGTCCCAGATTGGGGGCAGGGGGGATCGAGCAGTACTTC; CDR3: CASSPRLGAGGIEQYF
J: TRBJ2-1; V: TRBV10-3; size: NA; D: TRBD1; DNA: TGTGCCATCAGTGAGTCGAGGGACAGGGCGGTCGATGAGCAGTTCTTC; CDR3: CAISESRDRAVDEQFF
J: TRBJ2-1; V: TRBV4-1; size: NA; D: TRBD2; DNA: TGCGCCAGCAGCCAAGCGGGAGGTTTATACAATGAGCAGTTCTTC; CDR3: CASSQAGGLYNEQFF
J: TRBJ2-1; V: TRBV10-3; size: NA; D: NA; DNA: TGTGCCGTAGGGGGGGGCTCCTACAATGAGCAGTTCTTC; CDR3: CAVGGGSYNEQFF